This TCR beta chain was captured by sequencing in a study of T cell responses to AZD1222 COVID-19 vaccine. Study findings and constraints: Only after the peak T cell response were repertoires sampled. Donors in the cohort were predominantly white British and more often female, and clonal diversity was possibly underestimated. Just six people given AZD1222 tested seropositive at baseline. Recipients of two AZD1222 doses showed rising Spike-specific TCR breadth and depth.

About this clone itself: No antigen is known for it.

TCRdb's table, derived via immunoSEQ multiplex PCR, lists solely in-frame clones and lacks some. The repertoire consists of around 100,000 clones, with 86% occurring once and the leading ten covering 3% to 4%. V was shortened by 6 bases and J by 2 bases, with 10 bases between the two germline ends. This CDR3 has 13 amino acids. The germline CDR1 and CDR2 sequences are SNHLY and FYNNEI. This rearrangement joins TRBV2 to TRBJ1-2, with a tentative D call TRBD1 (5 bases). The receptor was isolated from an adult who received the MenACWY meningococcal vaccine as a control. This sample comprised peripheral blood, obtained 28 days after the second dose of the MenACWY control vaccine. CDR3 amino acids: CASSLTENYGYTF. The CDR3 DNA follows: TGTGCCAGCAGCCTGACAGAGAACTATGGCTACACCTTC.